The source of this T cell receptor beta chain is a study of T cells after yellow fever vaccination. Germline V gives CDR1 MGHRA, CDR2 YSYEKL. The V gene end was trimmed by 3 bases and the J gene end by 5 bases; junction bases not matched to a gene: 3. This CDR3 is 14 amino acids long. In TCRdb, the 5' RACE reads were re-called with MiXCR into one record per CDR3 protein. This sample has hundreds of thousands of distinct CDR3 sequences, with roughly 7.5% found just once. This specimen consisted of PBMCs, obtained about 49 days after the first yellow fever vaccination. The receptor comes from a man aged 18 to 30 who received the YFV17D yellow fever vaccine. The rearrangement joins TRBV4-1 to TRBJ2-3, with 9 bases fitting TRBD1. The CDR3 DNA follows: TGCGCCAGCAGCCAGGGGGACAGGGTAGATACGCAGTATTTT. Translation gives CASSQGDRVDTQYF.